A single sample gave rise to the 4 T cell receptor beta chains below, sequenced in a study of memory CD4+ T cells and cytomegalovirus serostatus. The sort gate was single viable CD3+CD4+CD8-CD45RO+ cells for memory CD4+ T cells. Some clones are missing from TCRdb's copy, which holds only in-frame ones; the method was immunoSEQ multiplex PCR. Of fewer than 90,000 clones listed, around 82% are singletons. The sample comprised memory CD4+ T cells from blood. These receptors all come from an adult in good health and CMV-seropositive.

CDR3 DNA sequence: TGTGCCAGCAGACCAAGCCGGACTTGGGCGGTTCAGTACTTC. Its protein product is CASRPSRTWAVQYF. The chain carries TRBV6-1 and TRBJ2-4, with D tentatively TRBD2 (5 bases). Trimming left V 6 bases short and J 11 bases short, with 20 bases between. Germline assignment: CDR1 MNHNS and CDR2 SASEGT. The CDR3 runs to 14 residues.

The gene calls are TRBV10-2 and TRBJ1-2; D is possibly TRBD1 (5 bases). V was cut by 2 bases and J by 9 bases, with 10 bases left in between. Germline V gene lookup returns CDR1 WSHSY and CDR2 SAAADI. The CDR3 sequence is 12 residues long. CDR3 residues: CASSEGTGSYTF. DNA of the CDR3: TGCGCCAGCAGTGAGGGGACTGGTAGCTACACCTTC.

Concerning this clone: Lacking the conserved final phenylalanine or tryptophan, this CDR3 likely reflects a read error. Because the CDR3's place on the DNA is in doubt, the DNA is left out and the CDR3 is given as listed by TCRdb. The V call is TRBV2, the J call TRBJ1-1. The CDR3 length is 13 residues, termini included. Germline CDR1 reads SNHLY; CDR2 reads FYNNEI. The CDR3 spells CASSSRRLGPKGY.

J is TRBJ1-2 and V is TRBV7-2; D is possibly TRBD1 (5 bases). Germline V gene data show CDR1 as SGHTA and CDR2 as FQGNSA. Trimming removed 10 bases at V and 8 bases at J, with 20 bases between. This CDR3 comprises 13 residues. CDR3 nucleotide sequence: TGTGCCAAAAAGACAGAACCCACGGAGGGCTACACCTTC. It translates to CAKKTEPTEGYTF.